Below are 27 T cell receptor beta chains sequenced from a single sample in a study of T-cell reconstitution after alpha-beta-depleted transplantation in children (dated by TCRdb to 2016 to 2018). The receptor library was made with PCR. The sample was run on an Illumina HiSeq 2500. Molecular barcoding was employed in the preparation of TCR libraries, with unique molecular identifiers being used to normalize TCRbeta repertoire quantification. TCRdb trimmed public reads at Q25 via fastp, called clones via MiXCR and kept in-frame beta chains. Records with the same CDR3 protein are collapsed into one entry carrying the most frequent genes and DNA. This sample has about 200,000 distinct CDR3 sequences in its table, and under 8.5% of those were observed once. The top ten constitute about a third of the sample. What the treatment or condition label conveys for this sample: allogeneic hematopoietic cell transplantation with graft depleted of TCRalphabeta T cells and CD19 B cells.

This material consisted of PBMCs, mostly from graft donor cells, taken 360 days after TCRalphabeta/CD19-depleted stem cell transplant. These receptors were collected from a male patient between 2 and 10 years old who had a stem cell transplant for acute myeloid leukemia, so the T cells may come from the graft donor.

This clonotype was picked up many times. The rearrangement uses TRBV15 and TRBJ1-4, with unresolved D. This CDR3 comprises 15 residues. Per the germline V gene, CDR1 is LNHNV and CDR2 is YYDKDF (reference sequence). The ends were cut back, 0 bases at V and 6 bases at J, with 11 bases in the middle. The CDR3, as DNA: TGTGCCACCAGCAGAGATCGCGACCCAGATGAAAAACTGTTTTTT. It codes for CATSRDRDPDEKLFF.

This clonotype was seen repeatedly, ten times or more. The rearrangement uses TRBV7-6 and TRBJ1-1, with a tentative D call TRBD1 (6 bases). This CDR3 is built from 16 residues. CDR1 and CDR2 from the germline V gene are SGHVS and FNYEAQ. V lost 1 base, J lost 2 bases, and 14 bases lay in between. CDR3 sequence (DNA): TGTGCCAGCAGCTTAGGTATCGGACAGCAAAACACTGAAGCTTTCTTT. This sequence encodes CASSLGIGQQNTEAFF.

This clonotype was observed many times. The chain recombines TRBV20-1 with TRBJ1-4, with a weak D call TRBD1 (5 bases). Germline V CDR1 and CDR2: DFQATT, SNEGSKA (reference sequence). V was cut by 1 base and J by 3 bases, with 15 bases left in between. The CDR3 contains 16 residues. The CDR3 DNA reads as TGCAGTGCTAGAGCTTCCCGGGGGGTCCCTAATGAAAAACTGTTTTTT. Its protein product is CSARASRGVPNEKLFF.

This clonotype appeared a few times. The CDR3 DNA reads TGTGCCAGCAGTGTGCGGCACAGCTCCTACGAGCAGTACTTC. Protein: CASSVRHSSYEQYF. The chain employs TRBV28 and TRBJ2-7; no clear D gene. The ends were cut back, 5 bases at V and 0 bases at J, with 11 bases in the middle. From germline, CDR1 is MDHEN and CDR2 SYDVKM. CDR3 length equals 14 residues.

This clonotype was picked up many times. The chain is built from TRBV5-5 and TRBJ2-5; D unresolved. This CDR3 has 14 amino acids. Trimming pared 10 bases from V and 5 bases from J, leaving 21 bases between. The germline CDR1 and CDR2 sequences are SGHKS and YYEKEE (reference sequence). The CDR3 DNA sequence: TGTGCCTCCCGCTGGGCTTCTCAGCTGGAGACCCAGTACTTC. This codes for CASRWASQLETQYF. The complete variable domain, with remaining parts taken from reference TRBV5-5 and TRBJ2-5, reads DAGVTQSPTHLIKTRGQQVTLRCSPISGHKSVSWYQQVLGQGPQFIFQYYEKEERGRGNFPDRFSARQFPNYSSELNVNALLLGDSALYLCASRWASQLETQYFGPGTRLLVL.

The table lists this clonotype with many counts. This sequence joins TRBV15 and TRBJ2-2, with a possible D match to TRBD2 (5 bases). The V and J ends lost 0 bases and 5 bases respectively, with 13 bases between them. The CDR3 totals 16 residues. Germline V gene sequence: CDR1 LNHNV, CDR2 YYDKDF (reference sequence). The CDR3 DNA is TGTGCCACCAGCAGAGAATCCGGACTGGGAACCGGGGAGCTGTTTTTT. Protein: CATSRESGLGTGELFF.

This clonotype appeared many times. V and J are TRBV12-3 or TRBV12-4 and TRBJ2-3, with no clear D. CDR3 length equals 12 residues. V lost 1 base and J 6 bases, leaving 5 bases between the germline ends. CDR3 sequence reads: CASSLGMDTQYF. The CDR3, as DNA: TGTGCCAGCAGTTTAGGGATGGATACGCAGTATTTT.

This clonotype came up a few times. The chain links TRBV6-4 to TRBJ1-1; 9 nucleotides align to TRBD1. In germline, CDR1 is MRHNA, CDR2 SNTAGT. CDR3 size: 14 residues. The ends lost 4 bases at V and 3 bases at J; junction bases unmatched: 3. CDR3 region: CASSARDRDTEAFF. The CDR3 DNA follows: TGTGCCAGCAGTGCCCGGGACAGGGACACTGAAGCTTTCTTT.

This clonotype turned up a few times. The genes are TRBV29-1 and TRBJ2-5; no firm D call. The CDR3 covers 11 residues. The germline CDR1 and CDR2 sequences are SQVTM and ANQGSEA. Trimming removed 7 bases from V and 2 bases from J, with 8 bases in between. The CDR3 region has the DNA TGCAGCGCCGTATTGCAAGAGACCCAGTACTTC. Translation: CSAVLQETQYF.

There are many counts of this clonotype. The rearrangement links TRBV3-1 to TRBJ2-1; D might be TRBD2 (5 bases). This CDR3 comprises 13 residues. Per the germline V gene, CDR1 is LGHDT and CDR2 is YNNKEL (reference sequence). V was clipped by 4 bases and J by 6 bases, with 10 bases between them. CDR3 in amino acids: CASSLGLVNEQFF. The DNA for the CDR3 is TGTGCCAGCAGCCTTGGACTTGTCAATGAGCAGTTCTTC.

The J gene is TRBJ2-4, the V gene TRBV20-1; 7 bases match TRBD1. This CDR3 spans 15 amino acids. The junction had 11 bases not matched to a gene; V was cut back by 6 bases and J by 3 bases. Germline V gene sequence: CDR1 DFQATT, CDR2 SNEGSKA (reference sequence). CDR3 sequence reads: CSAPLLDRNKNIQYF. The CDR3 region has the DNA TGCAGTGCCCCCCTGCTGGACAGGAACAAAAACATTCAGTACTTC.

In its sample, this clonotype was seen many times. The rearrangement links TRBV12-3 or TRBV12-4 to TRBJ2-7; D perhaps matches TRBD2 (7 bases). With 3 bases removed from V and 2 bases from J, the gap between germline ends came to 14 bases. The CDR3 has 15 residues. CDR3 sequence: CASSFARGAPYEQYF. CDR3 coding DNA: TGTGCCAGCAGTTTCGCCCGGGGGGCGCCCTACGAGCAGTACTTC.

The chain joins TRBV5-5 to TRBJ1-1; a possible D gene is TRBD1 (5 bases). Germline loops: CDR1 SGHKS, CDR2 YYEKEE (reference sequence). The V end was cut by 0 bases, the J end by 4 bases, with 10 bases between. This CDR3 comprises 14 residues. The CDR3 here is CASSLVGAPTEAFF. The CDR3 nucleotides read TGTGCCAGCAGCTTGGTTGGGGCCCCCACTGAAGCTTTCTTT. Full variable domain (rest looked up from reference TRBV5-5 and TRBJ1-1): DAGVTQSPTHLIKTRGQQVTLRCSPISGHKSVSWYQQVLGQGPQFIFQYYEKEERGRGNFPDRFSARQFPNYSSELNVNALLLGDSALYLCASSLVGAPTEAFFGQGTRLTVV.

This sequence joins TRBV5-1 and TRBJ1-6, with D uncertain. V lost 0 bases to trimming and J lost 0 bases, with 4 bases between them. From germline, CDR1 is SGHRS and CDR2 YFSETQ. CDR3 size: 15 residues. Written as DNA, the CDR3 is TGCGCCAGCAGCTTGGACCTCTCCTATAATTCACCCCTCCACTTT. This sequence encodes CASSLDLSYNSPLHF.

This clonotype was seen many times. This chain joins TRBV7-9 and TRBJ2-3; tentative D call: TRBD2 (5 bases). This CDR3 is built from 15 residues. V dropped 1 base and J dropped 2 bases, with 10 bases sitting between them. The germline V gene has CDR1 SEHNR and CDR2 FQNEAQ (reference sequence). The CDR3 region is CASSLGLAVTDTQYF. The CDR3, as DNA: TGTGCCAGCAGCTTAGGTCTAGCCGTCACAGATACGCAGTATTTT.

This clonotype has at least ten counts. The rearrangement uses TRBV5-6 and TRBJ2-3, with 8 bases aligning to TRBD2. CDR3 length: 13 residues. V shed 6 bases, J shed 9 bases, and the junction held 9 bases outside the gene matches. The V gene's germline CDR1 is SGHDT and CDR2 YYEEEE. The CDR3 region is CASNPAGVGTQYF. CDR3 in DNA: TGTGCCAGCAACCCAGCGGGAGTTGGGACGCAGTATTTT.

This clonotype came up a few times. Here the CDR3 DNA reads TGCGCCAGCAGTGAGAGGATTGGGACCTACGAGCAGTACGTC. Translated: CASSERIGTYEQYV. V gene TRBV10-2 combines with J gene TRBJ2-7; D is undetermined. The CDR3 runs 14 residues. Looked up from germline, CDR1 is WSHSY and CDR2 is SAAADI. The V gene lost 2 bases and the J gene lost 2 bases, with 10 bases spanning the gap.

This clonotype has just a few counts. Written as DNA, the CDR3 is TGCGCCAGCAGCTTGGCAGGACAGAACACTGAAGCTTTCTTT. It is translated as CASSLAGQNTEAFF. This chain connects TRBV5-1 to TRBJ1-1; D perhaps matches TRBD1 (5 bases). Between the trimmed V and J ends, which lost 0 bases and 1 base, there was a span of 7 bases. The CDR3 is made up of 14 amino acids. CDR1 is SGHRS and CDR2 is YFSETQ in the germline V gene.

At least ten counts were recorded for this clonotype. The CDR3 region has the DNA TGTGCCAGCAGCCAAGTGCCCGGGAAAAACACTGAAGCTTTCTTT. It specifies CASSQVPGKNTEAFF. The chain links TRBV3-1 to TRBJ1-1; D uncertain. V lost 1 base, J lost 2 bases, and 11 bases lay in between. The germline CDR1 and CDR2 sequences are LGHDT and YNNKEL (reference sequence). CDR3 length: 15 residues.

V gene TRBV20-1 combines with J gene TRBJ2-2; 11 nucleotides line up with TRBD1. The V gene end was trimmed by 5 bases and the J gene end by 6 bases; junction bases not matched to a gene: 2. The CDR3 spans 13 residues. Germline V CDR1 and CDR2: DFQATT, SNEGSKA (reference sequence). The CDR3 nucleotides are TGCAGTGCTGAGGGACAGGGGGCCGGGGAGCTGTTTTTT. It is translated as CSAEGQGAGELFF.

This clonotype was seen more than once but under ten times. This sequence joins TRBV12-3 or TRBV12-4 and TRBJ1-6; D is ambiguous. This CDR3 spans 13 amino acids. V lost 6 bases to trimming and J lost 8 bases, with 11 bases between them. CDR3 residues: CASSPASDSPLHF. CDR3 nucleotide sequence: TGTGCCAGCAGCCCGGCCTCCGATTCACCCCTCCACTTT.

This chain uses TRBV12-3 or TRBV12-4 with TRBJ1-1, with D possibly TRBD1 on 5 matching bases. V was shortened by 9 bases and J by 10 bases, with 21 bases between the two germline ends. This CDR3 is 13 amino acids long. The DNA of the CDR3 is TGTGCCAGTATGTCGTGGGTAGGGGAGGGAGCTTTCTTT. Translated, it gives CASMSWVGEGAFF.

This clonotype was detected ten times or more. CDR3 in amino acids: CASSHYRTSGRLQETQYF. CDR3 sequence (DNA): TGCGCCAGCAGCCATTATAGGACTAGCGGGAGGCTCCAAGAGACCCAGTACTTC. The chain joins TRBV4-3 to TRBJ2-5, with 14 bases lining up with TRBD2. Germline V gene sequence: CDR1 LGHNA, CDR2 YSLEER. Trimming at V came to 3 bases and at J to 1 base, leaving 7 bases not matched to a gene. CDR3 size: 18 residues.

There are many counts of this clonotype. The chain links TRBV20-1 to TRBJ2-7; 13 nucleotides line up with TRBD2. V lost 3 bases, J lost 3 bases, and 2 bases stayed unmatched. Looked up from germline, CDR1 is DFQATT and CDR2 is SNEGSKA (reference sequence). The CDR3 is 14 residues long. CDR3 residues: CSARGTSGVYEQYF. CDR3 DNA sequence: TGCAGTGCTAGGGGGACTAGCGGGGTCTACGAGCAGTACTTC.

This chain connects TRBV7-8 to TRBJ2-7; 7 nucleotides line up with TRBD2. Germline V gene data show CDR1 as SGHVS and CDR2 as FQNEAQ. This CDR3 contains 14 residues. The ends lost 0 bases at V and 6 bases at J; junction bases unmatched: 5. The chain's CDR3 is CASSLAGGRIEQYF. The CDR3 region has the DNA TGTGCCAGCAGCTTAGCAGGCGGGAGAATCGAGCAGTACTTC.

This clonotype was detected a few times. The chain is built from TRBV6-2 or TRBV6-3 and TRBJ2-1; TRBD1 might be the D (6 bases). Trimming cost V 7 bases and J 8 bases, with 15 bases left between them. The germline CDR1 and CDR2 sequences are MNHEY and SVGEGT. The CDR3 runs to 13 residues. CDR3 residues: CASIQQPGDEQFF. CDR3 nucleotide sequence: TGTGCCAGCATTCAACAACCAGGGGATGAGCAGTTCTTC.

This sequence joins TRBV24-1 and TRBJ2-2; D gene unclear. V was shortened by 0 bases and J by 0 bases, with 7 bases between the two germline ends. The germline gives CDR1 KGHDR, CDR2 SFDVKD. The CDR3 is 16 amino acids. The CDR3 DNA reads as TGTGCCACCAGTGATTTGGAGTCAGCGAACACCGGGGAGCTGTTTTTT. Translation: CATSDLESANTGELFF.